Sequencing of this T cell receptor (beta chain) was carried out in a study of cytomegalovirus exposure and HLA in healthy donors. The CDR3 totals 14 residues. Looked up from germline, CDR1 is LGHNT and CDR2 is FRNRAP. V dropped 5 bases and J dropped 4; count of bases not matched to a gene: 3. The PCR was carried out with 60 Vbeta primers and 13 Jbeta primers. The protocol was immunoSEQ multiplex PCR, while the TCRdb copy is restricted to in-frame clones and leaves out a portion. The sample carries some 95,000 clones, roughly 77% recorded once. The study's findings and limits: Certain indistinguishable V segments, among them TRBV6-2 and TRBV6-3, were excluded.

As regards this clone: What it binds is not known.

The sequencing sample was made of PBMCs. The sequence was collected from a man aged 25-45 years in good health and CMV-seronegative. The chain recombines TRBV12-5 with TRBJ2-3, with TRBD1 matching over 10 bases. The CDR3: CASGPGQGADTQYF. For the CDR3, the DNA is TGTGCTAGTGGTCCCGGACAGGGGGCAGATACGCAGTATTTT. Variable domain in full (rest from reference TRBV12-5 and TRBJ2-3): DARVTQTPRHKVTEMGQEVTMRCQPILGHNTVFWYRQTMMQGLELLAYFRNRAPLDDSGMPKDRFSAEMPDATLATLKIQPSEPRDSAVYFCASGPGQGADTQYFGPGTRLTVL.